This T cell receptor (beta chain) was obtained from a study of T cell changes during pregnancy in multiple sclerosis. Deletions cut 5 bases from V and 4 bases from J, with 12 bases between. Germline-derived CDR1 and CDR2 are MNHEY and SVGAGI. The CDR3 runs to 14 residues. Assay: immunoSEQ multiplex PCR; the TCRdb copy retains only in-frame clones and omits some. The sample includes some 24,000 clones, 70% to 90% of them seen just once. Here the sequenced sample was CD4+ T cells from peripheral blood mononuclear cells, taken in the second trimester of pregnancy. The TCR comes from a female donor in good health, enrolled as a control in a pregnancy study. The rearrangement joins TRBV6-5 to TRBJ1-5; D is perhaps TRBD1 (5 bases). CDR3 loop: CASSMDNSNQPQHF. The CDR3 DNA reads as TGTGCCAGCAGTATGGACAACTCAAATCAGCCCCAGCATTTT.